This T cell receptor (beta chain) was sequenced for a study of spatial heterogeneity in lung cancer. Time point given: sample taken at primary tumor resection. Unsorted tumor, nontumor lung tissue or cryopreserved PBMC supplied the whole RNA. Around 68 TRACERx patients with early, untreated non-small cell lung cancer donated samples. TCRdb analysed the 5' RACE reads with MiXCR anew, one entry per CDR3 protein. The sample lists about 92,000 distinct CDR3 sequences, about 12% occurring once. As for this clonotype: The antigen is unknown.

Germline V lookup: CDR1 SGHRS, CDR2 YFSETQ. V was trimmed by 4 bases and J by 0 bases, leaving 8 bases between them. The CDR3 length is 13 residues. Points from the study as a whole: TCRs found ubiquitously expanded in tumor appeared in blood more at resection than at follow-up.

The rearrangement uses TRBV5-1 and TRBJ2-7; a weak D match, TRBD1 (5 bases). The origin of this receptor is a male donor with early-stage non-small cell lung cancer. Sequences were derived from PBMCs, sampled at surgery. This CDR3 is CASSKQVSYEQYF. Here the CDR3 DNA reads TGCGCCAGCAGCAAACAGGTCTCCTACGAGCAGTACTTC.